A single sample is the source of the 26 T cell receptor beta chains below, sequenced in a study of cytomegalovirus exposure and HLA in healthy donors. In the PCR, 60 Vbeta and 13 Jbeta primers were used. TCRdb's table, derived via immunoSEQ multiplex PCR, lists solely in-frame clones and lacks some. Altogether around 130,000 clones are present, roughly 84% being singletons, with the ten largest covering 0.95% to 1.5%. Sequenced input: PBMCs. These receptors were collected from a girl aged 2 to 9 in good health and CMV-seronegative.

The chain uses TRBV5-1 and TRBJ2-5; possible D gene TRBD1, 6 bases. The J call is in doubt because the DNA end fits TRBJ2-7 better. The germline V gene encodes CDR1 SGHRS and CDR2 YFSETQ. CDR3 length: 17 residues. The CDR3 is CASSLVGLQGKTYEQYF. In DNA, the CDR3 is TGCGCCAGCAGCCTTGTAGGGTTGCAGGGGAAGACCTACGAGCAGTACTTC.

V gene TRBV2 combines with J gene TRBJ1-2; the match to TRBD1 covers 12 bases. This CDR3 region has 17 residues. V shed 7 bases, J shed 3 bases, and the junction held 12 bases outside the gene matches. The germline V gene has CDR1 SNHLY and CDR2 FYNNEI. The CDR3 here is CASTVAGQGASDYGYTF. Here the CDR3 DNA reads TGTGCCAGCACGGTCGCGGGACAGGGGGCGTCGGACTATGGCTACACCTTC.

The chain combines TRBV7-2 with TRBJ2-7; a weak D match, TRBD2 (6 bases). CDR3 length: 14 residues. Germline V CDR1 and CDR2: SGHTA, FQGNSA. V was trimmed by 0 bases and J by 2 bases, leaving 8 bases between them. This chain's CDR3 is CASSLAGGTYEQYF. In DNA form, the CDR3 reads TGTGCCAGCAGCTTAGCGGGAGGTACCTACGAGCAGTACTTC.

The rearrangement joins TRBV5-8 to TRBJ2-5; TRBD1 matches 8 bases. CDR1 and CDR2 from the germline V gene are SGHTS and YDEGEE. The junction had 5 bases not matched to a gene; V was cut back by 2 bases and J by 5 bases. The CDR3 covers 14 residues. Here the CDR3 DNA reads TGTGCCAGCAGCTTTGGACAGGGCGGCGAGACCCAGTACTTC. It yields the protein CASSFGQGGETQYF.

The J gene is TRBJ2-7, the V gene TRBV7-2, with 7 bases that match TRBD2. This CDR3 contains 14 residues. Per germline, CDR1 SGHTA and CDR2 FQGNSA. V lost 2 bases to trimming and J lost 2 bases; unmatched junction nucleotides: 3. The CDR3 loop reads CASSLREVTYEQYF. The CDR3 region has the DNA TGTGCCAGCAGCTTACGGGAGGTTACCTACGAGCAGTACTTC.

The chain joins TRBV7-2 to TRBJ1-3; 7 bases agree with TRBD1. The CDR3 consists of 15 residues. Germline-derived CDR1 and CDR2 are SGHTA and FQGNSA. The V and J ends lost 6 bases and 0 bases, in that order; junction bases with no gene match: 5. This chain's CDR3 is CASSWTGVSGNTIYF. In DNA form, the CDR3 reads TGTGCCAGCAGTTGGACAGGAGTCTCTGGAAACACCATATATTTT.

The chain uses TRBV5-1 and TRBJ2-7; 9 bases agree with TRBD1. Germline assignment: CDR1 SGHRS and CDR2 YFSETQ. The CDR3 spans 13 residues. The J segment lost 6 bases and the V segment lost 3 bases, leaving 4 bases of the junction unmatched. The CDR3: CASSSEGQGEQYF. DNA of the CDR3: TGCGCCAGCAGCTCCGAGGGACAGGGCGAGCAGTACTTC.

The V call is TRBV7-3, the J call TRBJ1-1, with TRBD1 as a possible D gene (6 bases). There are 13 residues in the CDR3. Trimming removed 4 bases at V and 1 base at J, with 7 bases between. Germline-derived CDR1 and CDR2 are SGHTA and FQGTGA. DNA for the CDR3: TGTGCCAGCAGCTCAGGGGCGAACACTGAAGCTTTCTTT. Its protein is CASSSGANTEAFF.

This clone was counted a single time. The chain has TRBV6-4 and TRBJ2-3; 12 bases agree with TRBD2. This CDR3 is built from 16 residues. V was clipped by 0 bases and J by 4 bases; unmatched bases: 2. CDR1 is MRHNA and CDR2 is SNTAGT in the germline V gene. The CDR3 bases are TGTGCCAGCAGTGACTCGGCTAGCGGGGGGGCAGATACGCAGTATTTT. The encoded protein is CASSDSASGGADTQYF.

The genes are TRBV28 and TRBJ2-3; D may be TRBD1 (7 bases). The germline V and J ends were trimmed by 5 bases and 4 bases, with 19 bases remaining between them. This CDR3 comprises 16 residues. The germline V gene has CDR1 MDHEN and CDR2 SYDVKM. The CDR3 reads CASSKTGNGEADTQYF. The CDR3, as DNA: TGTGCCAGCAGTAAGACAGGGAATGGGGAGGCAGATACGCAGTATTTT.

CDR3 sequence (DNA): TGTGCCAGCAGCCAAGTTTCATCTAGCGGGTGGCCCTACGAGCAGTACTTC. Translating it yields CASSQVSSSGWPYEQYF. This chain uses TRBV4-2 with TRBJ2-7; 8 bases fit TRBD2. The germline V gene encodes CDR1 LGHNA and CDR2 YNFKEQ. The length of the CDR3 is 17 residues. V shed 1 base, J shed 2 bases, and the junction held 10 bases outside the gene matches.

On this clone: Within the sample, other DNA sequences also encode this same CDR3. CDR3 loop: CASSLGGSSYNEQFF. The CDR3 coding sequence is TGCGCCAGCAGCTTGGGTGGCAGCTCCTACAATGAGCAGTTCTTC. The chain combines TRBV5-1 with TRBJ2-1; D remains unclear. Trimming cost V 0 bases and J 0 bases, with 7 bases left between them. This CDR3 contains 15 residues. CDR1 and CDR2 from the germline V gene are SGHRS and YFSETQ.

This chain joins TRBV6-4 and TRBJ1-1; 10 positions match TRBD1. Trimming took 11 bases from V and 5 from J; bases not matched to a gene: 14. The CDR3 spans 15 residues. CDR1 is MRHNA, CDR2 SNTAGT, per germline. The CDR3 DNA is TGTGCCTCCTGCCGGGACAGGGGCTTTGGGACTGAAGCTTTCTTT. Translation: CASCRDRGFGTEAFF.

CDR3 sequence: CASSRSGNYEQYF. Here the CDR3 DNA reads TGTGCCAGCAGCCGATCGGGAAATTACGAGCAGTACTTC. The chain uses TRBV14 and TRBJ2-5, with TRBD2 as a possible D gene (5 bases). The better agreement between TRBJ2-7 and the DNA end casts doubt on the J call. This CDR3 has 13 residues. Germline V gives CDR1 SGHDN, CDR2 FVKESK.

A few counts support this clone. This rearrangement joins TRBV6-1 to TRBJ2-1, with 8 bases that match TRBD2. The germline V gene has CDR1 MNHNS and CDR2 SASEGT. The CDR3 is made up of 15 amino acids. The J segment lost 3 bases and the V segment lost 3 bases, leaving 4 bases of the junction unmatched. CDR3 in DNA: TGTGCCAGCAGTGATGGGACTAGGAGCTACAATGAGCAGTTCTTC. As protein: CASSDGTRSYNEQFF.

This chain joins TRBV19 and TRBJ2-7; the D gene is possibly TRBD1 (5 bases). This CDR3 region has 14 residues. Trimming cost V 3 bases and J 4 bases, with 13 bases left between them. CDR1 is LNHDA and CDR2 is SQIVND in the germline V gene (reference sequence). CDR3 bases: TGTGCCAGTAGTATGTCGCAGGGCCTTTACGAGCAGTACTTC. Translating it yields CASSMSQGLYEQYF.

This rearrangement joins TRBV7-2 to TRBJ2-1; no firm D call. The V end was cut by 5 bases, the J end by 2 bases, with 16 bases between. CDR1 is SGHTA, CDR2 FQGNSA, per germline. CDR3 length: 16 amino acids. CDR3 region: CASSPPRSRAYNEQFF. CDR3 nucleotides: TGTGCCAGCAGCCCACCTAGGAGTCGAGCCTACAATGAGCAGTTCTTC.

A remark on this clone: One end of the junction varies from germline; a read error may be responsible. The chain is built from TRBV12-5 and TRBJ2-1, with 7 bases matching TRBD2. The CDR3 loop spans 13 amino acids. Germline CDR1 and CDR2: LGHNT and FRNRAP. CDR3 amino acids: CASGLVPAGVRVF. The CDR3 coding sequence is TGTGCTAGTGGTTTGGTACCGGCGGGAGTAAGGGTCTTC. Full variable domain (missing parts from reference TRBV12-5 and TRBJ2-1): DARVTQTPRHKVTEMGQEVTMRCQPILGHNTVFWYRQTMMQGLELLAYFRNRAPLDDSGMPKDRFSAEMPDATLATLKIQPSEPRDSAVYFCASGLVPAGVRVFGPGTRLTVL.

The chain recombines TRBV15 with TRBJ1-4; D is possibly TRBD1 (5 bases). V lost 1 base to trimming and J lost 1 base, with 16 bases between them. This CDR3 has 18 residues. Germline assignment: CDR1 LNHNV and CDR2 YYDKDF (reference sequence). The DNA of the CDR3 is TGTGCCACCAGCAGAGTCGCGGGGGTTGGGAAAACTAATGAAAAACTGTTTTTT. Its translation: CATSRVAGVGKTNEKLFF.

The chain carries TRBV7-6 and TRBJ2-5; perhaps TRBD1 as D (6 bases). The germline V gene encodes CDR1 SGHVS and CDR2 FNYEAQ. V lost 5 bases to trimming and J lost 3 bases, with 13 bases between them. The CDR3 spans 14 residues. The CDR3 sequence is CASSQDRLKETQYF. The DNA for the CDR3 is TGTGCCAGCAGCCAAGACAGGCTCAAAGAGACCCAGTACTTC.

This CDR3 reads CASSRGQGPYNSPLHF. For the CDR3, the DNA is TGTGCCAGCAGCCGGGGACAGGGACCCTATAATTCACCCCTCCACTTT. The chain has TRBV5-6 and TRBJ1-6, with 9 bases that match TRBD1. The CDR3 is 16 amino acids. Germline V CDR1 and CDR2: SGHDT, YYEEEE. After removal of 4 bases from V and 2 bases from J, the junction contained 4 bases not matched to a gene.

The chain combines TRBV6-1 with TRBJ2-1; 11 positions match TRBD2. The CDR3 has 15 residues. The germline V gene has CDR1 MNHNS and CDR2 SASEGT. V lost 6 bases to trimming and J lost 7 bases; unmatched junction nucleotides: 8. CDR3 DNA: TGTGCCAGCAGCATGGGACTAGCGGAAATTAATGAGCAGTTCTTC. Its protein product is CASSMGLAEINEQFF.

This clone has just one count. The chain combines TRBV6-5 with TRBJ2-6; D is perhaps TRBD2 (5 bases). Looked up from germline, CDR1 is MNHEY and CDR2 is SVGAGI. The CDR3 sequence is 13 residues long. V was shortened by 11 bases and J by 0 bases, with 8 bases between the two germline ends. The CDR3 sequence: CAGRASGANVLTF. DNA for the CDR3: TGTGCCGGGCGGGCCTCTGGGGCCAACGTCCTGACTTTC.

The CDR3 loop reads CASSFSQRGTSTDTQYF. CDR3 nucleotides: TGTGCCAGCAGCTTCTCGCAGCGGGGAACTAGCACAGATACGCAGTATTTT. This chain links TRBV7-3 with TRBJ2-3; TRBD2 agrees at 7 bases. J was trimmed by 0 bases and V by 3 bases; bases with no gene match: 9. In germline, CDR1 is SGHTA, CDR2 FQGTGA. The CDR3 has 17 residues. The complete variable domain, with remaining parts taken from reference TRBV7-3 and TRBJ2-3, reads GAGVSQTPSNKVTEKGKYVELRCDPISGHTALYWYRQSLGQGPEFLIYFQGTGAADDSGLPNDRFFAVRPEGSVSTLKIQRTERGDSAVYLCASSFSQRGTSTDTQYFGPGTRLTVL.

The gene calls are TRBV4-1 and TRBJ2-7; 9 bases line up with TRBD2. The J segment lost 6 bases and the V segment lost 0 bases, leaving 9 bases of the junction unmatched. The V gene's germline CDR1 is MGHRA and CDR2 YSYEKL. The length of the CDR3 is 16 residues. The DNA of the CDR3 is TGCGCCAGCAGCCAAGATACAGGGACTAGCCGGATCGAGCAGTACTTC. Protein sequence: CASSQDTGTSRIEQYF.

The rearrangement links TRBV5-1 to TRBJ2-1; 11 bases map to TRBD2. The CDR3 has 17 residues. Germline values: CDR1 SGHRS, CDR2 YFSETQ. Trimming at V came to 0 bases and at J to 8 bases, leaving 10 bases not matched to a gene. The CDR3 DNA sequence: TGCGCCAGCAGCTTGGCCGGTAGCGGGAGGGAAGAACATGAGCAGTTCTTC. It codes for CASSLAGSGREEHEQFF.